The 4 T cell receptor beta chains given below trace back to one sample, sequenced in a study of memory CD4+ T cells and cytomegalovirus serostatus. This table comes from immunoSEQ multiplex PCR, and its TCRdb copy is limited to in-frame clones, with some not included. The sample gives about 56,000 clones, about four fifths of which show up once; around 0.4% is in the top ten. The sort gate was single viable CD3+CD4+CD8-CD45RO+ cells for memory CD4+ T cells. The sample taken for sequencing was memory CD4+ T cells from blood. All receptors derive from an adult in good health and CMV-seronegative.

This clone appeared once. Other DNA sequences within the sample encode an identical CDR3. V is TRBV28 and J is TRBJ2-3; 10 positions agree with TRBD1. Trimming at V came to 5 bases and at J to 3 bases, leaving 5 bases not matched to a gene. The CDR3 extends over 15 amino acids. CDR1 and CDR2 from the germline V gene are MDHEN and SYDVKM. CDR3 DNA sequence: TGTGCCAGCAGTGGACAGGGGGTGGGGACAGATACGCAGTATTTT. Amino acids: CASSGQGVGTDTQYF.

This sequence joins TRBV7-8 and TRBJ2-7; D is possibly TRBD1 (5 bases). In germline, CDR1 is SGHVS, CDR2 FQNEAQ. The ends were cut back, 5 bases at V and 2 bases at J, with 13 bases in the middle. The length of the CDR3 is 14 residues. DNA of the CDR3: TGTGCCAGCAGCCCCACCACAGGTACCTACGAGCAGTACTTC. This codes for CASSPTTGTYEQYF. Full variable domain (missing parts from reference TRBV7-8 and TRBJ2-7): GAGVSQSPRYKVAKRGQDVALRCDPISGHVSLFWYQQALGQGPEFLTYFQNEAQLDKSGLPSDRFFAERPEGSVSTLKIQRTQQEDSAVYLCASSPTTGTYEQYFGPGTRLTVT.

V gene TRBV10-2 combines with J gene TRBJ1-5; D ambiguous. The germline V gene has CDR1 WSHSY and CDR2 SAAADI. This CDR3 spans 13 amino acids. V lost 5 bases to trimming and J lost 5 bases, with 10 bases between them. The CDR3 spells CASSYGRDQPQHF. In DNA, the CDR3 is TGCGCCAGCAGTTACGGGAGGGATCAGCCCCAGCATTTT.

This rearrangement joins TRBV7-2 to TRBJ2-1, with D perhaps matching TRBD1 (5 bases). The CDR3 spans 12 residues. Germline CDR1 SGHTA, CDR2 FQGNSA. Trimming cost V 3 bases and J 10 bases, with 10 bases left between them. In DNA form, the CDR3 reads TGTGCCAGCAGCTTGATGAGACAGGAGCAGTTCTTC. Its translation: CASSLMRQEQFF.